A single count supports the clone carrying this T cell receptor beta chain. This sample stems from a study of T cell changes during pregnancy in multiple sclerosis. CDR3 length: 16 amino acids. Germline V gene data show CDR1 as SGHRS and CDR2 as YFSETQ. V gave up 3 bases and J gave up 1 base, with 17 bases separating them. Sequencing was performed with immunoSEQ multiplex PCR; in TCRdb, only in-frame clones are kept and a portion is missing. The data contain about 110,000 clones, just over 90% of them singletons. Sequences were derived from peripheral blood, sampled after pregnancy. The sequence came from a female donor with multiple sclerosis, enrolled in a pregnancy study. The chain joins TRBV5-1 to TRBJ2-7; D possibly corresponds to TRBD1 (7 bases). This CDR3 is CASSWGAGGSSYEQYF. Here the CDR3 DNA reads TGCGCCAGCAGCTGGGGGGCAGGGGGTTCATCCTACGAGCAGTACTTC.